Listed here are 17 T cell receptor beta chains from one sample, sequenced in a study of post-analysis software for immune sequencing data. Prepared TCR beta cDNA libraries contained unique molecular identifiers. TCRdb reanalysed the PCR reads using MiXCR and keeps one entry per CDR3 protein. The sample includes 450,000 to 650,000 distinct CDR3 sequences, around 40% of them seen just once. Study-level results: There were four or five TRBV segments more frequent in patients than controls, and TRBV5-6, TRBV5-1 and TRBV20-1 were among them.

Their antigens are not known. What was sequenced was blood. The origin of the receptors is a girl aged 5-17 years with multiple sclerosis.

This clonotype was picked up many times. The gene calls are TRBV7-2 and TRBJ2-3; the D is unclear. The CDR3 totals 12 residues. The V and J ends lost 2 bases and 6 bases respectively, with 6 bases between them. Germline CDR1 and CDR2: SGHTA and FQGNSA. CDR3 sequence reads: CASSLTSDTQYF. In DNA form, the CDR3 reads TGTGCCAGCAGCTTAACGTCGGATACGCAGTATTTT.

This clonotype was counted a single time. The CDR3 end shows no conserved phenylalanine or tryptophan, and so a read error is likely. The rearrangement links TRBV28 to TRBJ2-7; possible D gene TRBD1, 5 bases. The germline gives CDR1 MDHEN, CDR2 SYDVKM. This CDR3 spans 14 amino acids. This CDR3 is CASSLARRAYEQYC. Here the CDR3 DNA reads TGTGCCAGTAGTTTGGCACGCAGGGCCTACGAGCAGTACTGC.

The chain recombines TRBV7-2 with TRBJ2-5, with 8 bases that match TRBD2. Losses at the gene ends were 3 bases for V and 0 bases for J; bases not matched to a gene: 12. The V gene's germline CDR1 is SGHTA and CDR2 FQGNSA. There are 18 residues in the CDR3. DNA of the CDR3: TGTGCCAGCAGCTTGACGGCCGTGAGCGGGAGCTACCAAGAGACCCAGTACTTC. This translates into CASSLTAVSGSYQETQYF.

This clonotype was detected a few times. The chain uses TRBV7-8 and TRBJ1-2; 9 bases align to TRBD1. CDR3 size: 14 residues. J lost 5 bases, V lost 2 bases, and 3 bases had no gene match. The germline gives CDR1 SGHVS, CDR2 FQNEAQ. CDR3 nucleotides: TGTGCCAGCAGCTTACGGACAGGGGATTATGGCTACACCTTC. Its protein is CASSLRTGDYGYTF.

The chain carries TRBV12-3 or TRBV12-4 and TRBJ1-1; D not resolved. The CDR3 loop spans 12 amino acids. V lost 7 bases and J 8 bases, leaving 14 bases between the germline ends. The chain's CDR3 is CASTLWQSEAFF. CDR3 sequence (DNA): TGTGCCAGCACTCTCTGGCAGAGCGAAGCTTTCTTT.

The rearrangement uses TRBV2 and TRBJ2-3; TRBD2 is a possible D gene (5 bases). Per the germline V gene, CDR1 is SNHLY and CDR2 is FYNNEI. The CDR3 totals 15 residues. Trimming stripped 5 bases from V and 8 bases from J, with 20 bases between. CDR3 sequence: CASSLAGPPRSTQYF. In DNA form, the CDR3 reads TGTGCCAGCAGTCTAGCCGGGCCACCTAGGAGTACGCAGTATTTT.

The chain recombines TRBV29-1 with TRBJ2-7; the match to TRBD1 covers 7 bases. This CDR3 comprises 13 residues. V gave up 4 bases and J gave up 2 bases; unmatched junction bases: 5. Germline-derived CDR1 and CDR2 are SQVTM and ANQGSEA. The CDR3: CSVGGGPTYEQYF. In DNA form, the CDR3 reads TGCAGCGTTGGAGGGGGCCCAACCTACGAGCAGTACTTC.

This clonotype has just a few counts. The chain links TRBV20-1 to TRBJ2-1; the D is unclear. Germline CDR1 and CDR2: DFQATT and SNEGSKA (reference sequence). Trimming removed 1 base from V and 0 bases from J, with 10 bases in between. This CDR3 is 15 amino acids long. The CDR3: CSARGVARSYNEQFF. The CDR3 DNA reads TGCAGTGCTAGAGGGGTCGCCCGCTCCTACAATGAGCAGTTCTTC.

This clonotype was detected a few times. The V and J genes are TRBV29-1 and TRBJ2-7; no clear D gene. There are 12 residues in the CDR3. V was trimmed by 0 bases and J by 0 bases, leaving 3 bases between them. CDR1 is SQVTM, CDR2 ANQGSEA, per germline. The CDR3 is CSVEDASYEQYF. The CDR3, as DNA: TGCAGCGTTGAAGATGCCTCCTACGAGCAGTACTTC.

CDR3 nucleotide sequence: TGTGCCAGCAGTGCGAGGGTAGGGGGGGCCTCAGATACGCAGTATTTT. The encoded protein is CASSARVGGASDTQYF. The chain recombines TRBV6-1 with TRBJ2-3; D perhaps matches TRBD2 (7 bases). Looked up from germline, CDR1 is MNHNS and CDR2 is SASEGT. CDR3 length equals 16 residues. V was cut by 4 bases and J by 4 bases, with 18 bases left in between.

The sample holds a few counts of this clonotype. V usage is TRBV12-3 or TRBV12-4 and J usage is TRBJ2-2, with a tentative D call TRBD2 (7 bases). The V end lost 6 bases, the J end lost 7 bases, and 15 bases lay between the germline ends. The CDR3 has 14 residues. CDR3 amino acids: CASSRGGAIGELFF. For the CDR3, the DNA is TGTGCCAGCAGCAGAGGGGGGGCCATCGGGGAGCTGTTTTTT.

V usage is TRBV30 and J usage is TRBJ2-1; no clear D gene. Germline V gives CDR1 GTSNPN, CDR2 SVGIG (reference sequence). This CDR3 has 11 amino acids. The V end lost 3 bases, the J end lost 2 bases, and 2 bases lay between the germline ends. CDR3 sequence (DNA): TGTGCCTGGAGAGCCTACAATGAGCAGTTCTTC. Amino acids: CAWRAYNEQFF.

The chain uses TRBV6-5 and TRBJ2-1, with D possibly being TRBD2 (6 bases). CDR3 size: 14 residues. The V and J ends lost 6 bases and 4 bases respectively, with 13 bases between them. CDR1 is MNHEY and CDR2 is SVGAGI in the germline V gene. This CDR3 reads CASRSRGTYNEQFF. Written as DNA, the CDR3 is TGTGCCAGCAGATCGCGCGGGACTTACAATGAGCAGTTCTTC.

This rearrangement joins TRBV2 to TRBJ1-2; 9 bases map to TRBD1. This CDR3 comprises 20 residues. Per the germline V gene, CDR1 is SNHLY and CDR2 is FYNNEI. V lost 6 bases, J lost 2 bases, and 22 bases stayed unmatched. CDR3 sequence (DNA): TGTGCCAGCAGGGGGACAGGGCAAAATCGGGATATTGTAAGGAACTATGGCTACACCTTC. Protein: CASRGTGQNRDIVRNYGYTF.

This chain joins TRBV10-3 and TRBJ2-2, with TRBD1 matching 10 bases. The CDR3 consists of 15 residues. Losses at the gene ends were 4 bases for V and 7 bases for J; bases not matched to a gene: 6. CDR1 and CDR2 (germline): ENHRY, SYGVKD. CDR3 in amino acids: CAISGDRGQGGELFF. Written as DNA, the CDR3 is TGTGCCATCAGTGGAGACAGGGGGCAGGGCGGGGAGCTGTTTTTT.

A single count supports this clonotype. The chain recombines TRBV5-5 with TRBJ1-2, with TRBD1 as a possible D gene (6 bases). CDR1 and CDR2 from the germline V gene are SGHKS and YYEKEE (reference sequence). V was clipped by 1 base and J by 4 bases, with 20 bases between them. CDR3 length: 17 residues. For the CDR3, the DNA is TGTGCCAGCAGCTTGAGGGCAGGGCAGGGGCGGACCTATGGCTACACCTTC. Translated: CASSLRAGQGRTYGYTF.

The J gene is TRBJ1-5, the V gene TRBV14, with D unclear. The CDR3 covers 11 residues. Germline V gene lookup returns CDR1 SGHDN and CDR2 FVKESK. Trimming left V 0 bases short and J 7 bases short, with 1 base between. CDR3 bases: TGTGCCAGCAGCCAAGAACAGCCCCAGCATTTT. Residues: CASSQEQPQHF.